This TCR beta chain was obtained from a study of blood T cell repertoires in COVID-19. Donors in Cohort 3 who had recovered were those with two negative PCRs, healthcare professional clearance, or resolution of their symptoms. Generated by immunoSEQ multiplex PCR, the TCRdb table keeps only in-frame clones and is missing some. The data hold 400,000 or so clones, with roughly 88% observed a single time. V trimming: 6 bases; J trimming: 2 bases; junction bases outside the gene matches: 0. This CDR3 has 13 amino acids. Germline V gene data show CDR1 as LGHDT and CDR2 as YNNKEL (reference sequence). Specimen: PBMCs or T cells enriched from blood (not recorded which). The gene calls are TRBV3-1 (or the pseudogene TRBV3-2) and TRBJ1-4; the match to TRBD1 covers 7 bases. This TCR was sampled from a man between 18 and 29 years old who had recovered from COVID-19. For the CDR3, the DNA is TGTGCCAGCAGGACAGGGACTAATGAAAAACTGTTTTTT. Residues: CASRTGTNEKLFF.